This is a list of T cell receptor beta chains from one sample in a study of shared clonotypes between healthy human individuals. Using immunoSEQ multiplex PCR, the repertoire was profiled, and TCRdb retains in-frame clones only, with some absent. The table includes fewer than 850,000 clones, about 96% detected once. Sequencing was done on a sample of naive CD8+ T cells sorted from blood. Receptors were obtained from a man aged 25 to 45 in good health. Both conserved end residues are part of each CDR3. The order of the fields is V gene, D gene, clone size, J gene, CDR3 protein, CDR3 DNA. D genes are given only for firm matches. The listing skips clone size in some rows; elsewhere it reads once, few, many or a size class.

>TRBV19|NA|once|TRBJ2-7
CASSTGTSEQYF
TGTGCCAGTAGTACAGGGACCAGCGAGCAGTACTTC
>TRBV11-2|TRBD2|NA|TRBJ2-1
CASSQRDIGYNEQFF
TGTGCCAGCAGCCAGCGGGATATCGGGTACAATGAGCAGTTCTTC
>TRBV9|TRBD1|once|TRBJ2-7
CASSIGQAPYEQYF
TGTGCCAGCAGCATCGGACAGGCCCCCTACGAGCAGTACTTC
>TRBV7-9|TRBD1|NA|TRBJ2-2
CASSSGQENTGELFF
TGTGCCAGCAGCTCAGGACAGGAGAACACCGGGGAGCTGTTTTTT
>TRBV7-9|NA|NA|TRBJ1-1
CASSLGGVEEAFF
TGTGCCAGCAGCTTAGGGGGTGTAGAGGAAGCTTTCTTT
>TRBV15|NA|NA|TRBJ2-7
CATSRDRGAYEQYF
TGTGCCACCAGCAGAGATAGGGGGGCTTACGAGCAGTACTTC
>TRBV4-1|TRBD2|once|TRBJ2-1
CASSQGLAGLEFF
TGCGCCAGCAGCCAAGGACTAGCGGGACTCGAGTTCTTC
>TRBV29-1|TRBD2|NA|TRBJ2-5
CSVEARGGLADQETQYF
TGCAGCGTTGAAGCCCGGGGGGGACTAGCGGATCAAGAGACCCAGTACTTC
>TRBV5-1|TRBD1|once|TRBJ2-7
CASSLVGTGTYEQYF
TGCGCCAGCAGCTTGGTCGGGACAGGAACCTACGAGCAGTACTTC
>TRBV2|NA|NA|TRBJ1-3
CALHRDYNTIYF
TGTGCCCTCCACAGGGATTACAACACCATATATTTT
>TRBV4-3|NA|once|TRBJ2-5
CASSQDRGTRETQYF
TGCGCCAGCAGCCAAGATCGTGGGACCCGGGAGACCCAGTACTTC
>TRBV14|TRBD2|NA|TRBJ2-1
CASSQAKLAGGSANEQFF
TGTGCCAGCAGCCAAGCAAAACTAGCGGGAGGGTCCGCCAATGAGCAGTTCTTC
>TRBV27|TRBD2|NA|TRBJ2-7
CASSTGLAGVRSYEQYF
TGTGCCAGCAGTACGGGACTAGCGGGGGTCCGCTCCTACGAGCAGTACTTC
>TRBV6-5|NA|NA|TRBJ2-5
CASRGWDIQETQYF
TGTGCCAGCAGAGGCTGGGACATCCAAGAGACCCAGTACTTC
>TRBV27|NA|NA|TRBJ2-1
CASEAYNEQFF
TGTGCCAGCGAAGCCTACAATGAGCAGTTCTTC
>TRBV9|NA|NA|TRBJ2-7
CASSVPAYEQYF
TGTGCCAGCAGCGTCCCCGCCTACGAGCAGTACTTC
>TRBV28|NA|NA|TRBJ1-2
CASSFRRNYGYTF
TGTGCCAGCAGTTTCCGGCGAAACTATGGCTACACCTTC
>TRBV11-2|NA|once|TRBJ1-1
CASSLEDWTEAFF
TGTGCCAGCAGCTTAGAGGATTGGACTGAAGCTTTCTTT
>TRBV27|TRBD2|NA|TRBJ2-3
CATGGYTDTQYF
TGTGCCACGGGGGGGTACACAGATACGCAGTATTTT
>TRBV15|TRBD1|NA|TRBJ1-1
CATSRERTGGTEAFF
TGTGCCACCAGCAGAGAGAGGACAGGGGGAACTGAAGCTTTCTTT
>TRBV18|NA|NA|TRBJ2-7
CASSPNQGMDEQYF
TGTGCCAGCTCACCTAATCAGGGGATGGACGAGCAGTACTTC
>TRBV4-1|TRBD2|NA|TRBJ2-3
CASSHREASGDTQYF
TGCGCCAGCAGCCACCGGGAGGCAAGCGGGGATACGCAGTATTTT
>TRBV27|NA|NA|TRBJ1-1
CASSSAVRVANTEAFF
TGTGCCAGCAGTTCTGCAGTCAGGGTTGCGAACACTGAAGCTTTCTTT
>TRBV28|NA|NA|TRBJ1-5
CASTVVWDINQPQHF
TGTGCCAGCACAGTCGTTTGGGACATAAATCAGCCCCAGCATTTT
>TRBV7-6|NA|NA|TRBJ2-7
CASSLAAGLHSYEQYF
TGTGCCAGCAGCTTAGCGGCGGGCCTGCATTCCTACGAGCAGTACTTC
>TRBV7-2|NA|NA|TRBJ2-1
CASSPERDEQFF
TGTGCCAGCAGCCCTGAGCGGGATGAGCAGTTCTTC
>TRBV7-2|NA|NA|TRBJ1-4
CASSRVGAGGEKLFF
TGTGCCAGCAGCCGTGTTGGGGCCGGAGGGGAAAAACTGTTTTTT
>TRBV7-6|NA|NA|TRBJ2-3
CASSLLGETDTQYF
TGTGCCAGCAGCCTACTAGGGGAGACAGATACGCAGTATTTT
>TRBV5-1|TRBD2|NA|TRBJ2-2
CASSLRGAGGLVETGELFF
TGCGCCAGCAGCTTGAGAGGGGCTGGGGGACTAGTCGAGACCGGGGAGCTGTTTTTT
>TRBV12-5|NA|NA|TRBJ2-5
CASGTGTSSQETQYF
TGTGCTAGTGGTACCGGGACTTCCTCCCAAGAGACCCAGTACTTC
>TRBV9|TRBD2|NA|TRBJ2-5
CASSVGRRLARIGETQYF
TGTGCCAGCAGCGTAGGTCGCCGACTAGCAAGGATCGGAGAGACCCAGTACTTC
>TRBV5-5|NA|NA|TRBJ2-7
CASTHRPGSYEQYF
TGTGCCAGCACCCATAGGCCAGGGTCCTACGAGCAGTACTTC
>TRBV7-9|NA|NA|TRBJ2-2
CASSGYPSGENTGELFF
TGTGCCAGCAGCGGCTACCCGTCAGGGGAGAACACCGGGGAGCTGTTTTTT
>TRBV7-6|NA|NA|TRBJ2-2
CASSHQAAVLFF
TGTGCCAGCAGCCACCAAGCGGCGGTGCTGTTTTTT
>TRBV29-1|NA|once|TRBJ2-7
CSVEVDYEQYF
TGCAGCGTTGAGGTGGATTACGAGCAGTACTTC
>TRBV7-9|NA|NA|TRBJ1-1
CASSPRGAEAFF
TGTGCCAGCAGCCCCAGGGGAGCTGAAGCTTTCTTT
>TRBV11-2|NA|NA|TRBJ2-1
CASSLDIGSPEYNEQFF
TGTGCCAGCAGCTTAGATATTGGAAGTCCCGAATACAATGAGCAGTTCTTC
>TRBV6-5|NA|NA|TRBJ2-7
CASSYSDQSYEQYF
TGTGCCAGCAGTTACTCGGACCAGTCCTACGAGCAGTACTTC
>TRBV10-3|NA|once|TRBJ2-7
CAISEPEQGISYEQYF
TGTGCCATCAGTGAGCCGGAACAGGGAATCTCCTACGAGCAGTACTTC
>TRBV13|TRBD2|NA|TRBJ2-1
CASSPSGRGPNEQFF
TGTGCCAGCAGCCCTAGCGGGAGGGGACCCAATGAGCAGTTCTTC
>TRBV15|NA|NA|TRBJ1-2
CATSRDYPGDYGYTF
TGTGCCACCAGCAGAGATTATCCGGGGGACTATGGCTACACCTTC
>TRBV9|NA|NA|TRBJ2-3
CASSVDSAPTDTQYF
TGTGCCAGCAGCGTAGACAGTGCTCCCACAGATACGCAGTATTTT
>TRBV10-3|NA|NA|TRBJ1-1
CAISGATAEAFF
TGTGCCATCAGTGGTGCGACAGCCGAAGCTTTCTTT
>TRBV2|TRBD2|NA|TRBJ2-1
CASRTPGGGGEQFF
TGTGCCAGCAGAACCCCGGGCGGGGGGGGTGAGCAGTTCTTC
>TRBV4-3|NA|NA|TRBJ2-3
CASSQDGGGQDTQYF
TGCGCCAGCAGCCAAGATGGGGGGGGCCAAGATACGCAGTATTTT
>TRBV25-1|NA|NA|TRBJ1-2
CASGGLGGYTF
TGTGCCAGTGGGGGTTTGGGTGGCTACACCTTC
>TRBV7-9|NA|NA|TRBJ1-2
CASRDEGNGYTF
TGTGCCAGCAGGGACGAGGGGAATGGCTACACCTTC
>TRBV28|TRBD2|NA|TRBJ2-3
CASSLPNSGSPETQYF
TGTGCCAGCAGTTTACCAAATAGCGGGAGTCCCGAGACGCAGTATTTT
>TRBV9|NA|NA|TRBJ2-1
CASSPRGLGNEQFF
TGTGCCAGCAGCCCCCGCGGGCTTGGGAATGAGCAGTTCTTC
>TRBV11-2|TRBD1|NA|TRBJ1-2
CASSATGDGYGYTF
TGTGCCAGCAGCGCCACAGGGGACGGCTATGGCTACACCTTC
>TRBV30|TRBD1|NA|TRBJ2-7
CAWDREGYEQYF
TGTGCCTGGGACAGGGAAGGATACGAGCAGTACTTC
>TRBV13|NA|NA|TRBJ2-7
CASSMERTSYEQYF
TGTGCCAGCAGCATGGAGCGGACCTCCTACGAGCAGTACTTC
>TRBV29-1|NA|NA|TRBJ1-1
CSVEDRREGGDTEAFF
TGCAGCGTTGAAGATCGGAGGGAGGGTGGGGACACTGAAGCTTTCTTT
>TRBV9|NA|NA|TRBJ2-1
CASSTSREQSSYNEQFF
TGTGCCAGCAGCACGAGCAGGGAGCAAAGCTCCTACAATGAGCAGTTCTTC
>TRBV28|NA|once|TRBJ2-1
CASSLAPYNEQFF
TGTGCCAGCAGTTTAGCTCCGTACAATGAGCAGTTCTTC
>TRBV4-1|NA|NA|TRBJ2-7
CASSLRPSYEQYF
TGCGCCAGCAGCCTCCGTCCATCCTACGAGCAGTACTTC
>TRBV7-9|TRBD2|NA|TRBJ2-1
CASSPRGGYEQFF
TGTGCCAGCAGCCCTCGGGGGGGCTATGAGCAGTTCTTC